The rows below give T cell receptor beta chains drawn from one sample of a study of T cell repertoires in cytomegalovirus infection. In TCRdb, the reads were re-called with MiXCR into one record per CDR3 protein. The sample includes roughly 600,000 distinct CDR3 sequences, more than 20% of them seen just once. The sequencing input was CD8+ T cells from PBMCs. These receptors were obtained from a human donor in good health (CMV status not recorded). Some clones in this sample may be carry-over from other donors' samples. Both conserved end residues are part of each CDR3. The D gene is left open where the match is weak. Where a row states a size, it is once, few, many or the class of an expanded clone; other rows omit it.

TRBV14	.	TRBJ2-3	.	CASSQDYLPTDTQYF	TGTGCCAGCAGCCAAGATTATCTTCCCACAGATACGCAGTATTTT
TRBV12-5	many	TRBJ1-5	.	CASGSNSNQPQHF	TGTGCTAGTGGTTCGAACAGCAATCAGCCCCAGCATTTT
TRBV2	few	TRBJ2-1	TRBD1	CANLLTQTGVGEQFF	TGTGCCAACCTCCTAACCCAGACAGGGGTCGGTGAGCAGTTCTTC
TRBV12-5	many	TRBJ2-7	.	CASGPGHEQYF	TGTGCTAGTGGTCCTGGTCACGAGCAGTACTTC
TRBV12-3/TRBV12-4	few	TRBJ2-2	.	CASSGHQNTGELFF	TGTGCCAGCTCGGGACATCAAAACACCGGGGAGCTGTTTTTT
TRBV6-5	few	TRBJ1-1	.	CASSYNRNTEAFF	TGTGCCAGCAGTTACAACAGGAACACTGAAGCTTTCTTT
TRBV7-2	many	TRBJ1-4	TRBD1	CASSLAGQGFLKLFF	TGTGCCAGCAGCTTAGCGGGACAGGGCTTTTTAAAACTGTTTTTT
TRBV5-6	.	TRBJ2-1	.	CASSSGLGEQFF	TGTGCCAGCAGTAGCGGACTGGGTGAGCAGTTCTTC
TRBV25-1	.	TRBJ2-1	.	CASRRDDAGYNEQFF	TGTGCCAGCAGGAGAGACGACGCGGGGTATAATGAGCAGTTCTTC
TRBV7-9	many	TRBJ1-5	.	CASSLSFDSPVPIIAQHF	TGTGCCAGCAGCTTAAGCTTCGACAGCCCTGTCCCAATCATAGCCCAGCATTTT
TRBV14	once	TRBJ1-1	.	CASSQPDFLPIGLNTEAFF	TGTGCCAGCAGCCAACCGGATTTTCTCCCCATCGGGCTTAACACTGAAGCTTTCTTT
TRBV6-5	few	TRBJ2-1	.	CASGLSYNEQFF	TGTGCCAGTGGACTCTCCTACAATGAGCAGTTCTTC
TRBV7-9	many	TRBJ2-3	.	CASSPPPGATDTQYF	TGTGCCAGCAGCCCGCCCCCAGGGGCTACAGATACGCAGTATTTT
TRBV28	.	TRBJ1-5	.	CASSSIRIRGQPQHF	TGTGCCAGCAGTTCCATACGGATTAGGGGCCAGCCCCAGCATTTT
TRBV4-3	.	TRBJ2-1	.	CASSQAPGWVNPRWQFF	TGCGCCAGCAGCCAAGCCCCTGGCTGGGTGAACCCGAGGTGGCAGTTCTTC
TRBV27	many	TRBJ2-7	.	CAIGSPASSYEQYF	TGTGCCATCGGCAGTCCAGCGTCCTCCTACGAGCAGTACTTC
TRBV4-1	few	TRBJ2-7	.	CASSQEYEGNGQYF	TGCGCCAGCAGCCAAGAGTATGAGGGGAACGGGCAGTACTTC
TRBV6-2/TRBV6-3	few	TRBJ1-1	.	CASSYLRGAYTEAFF	TGTGCCAGCAGTTACCTCCGAGGGGCGTACACTGAAGCTTTCTTT
TRBV3-1	.	TRBJ2-7	TRBD2	CASSQDNGGADEQYF	TGTGCCAGCAGCCAAGACAACGGGGGGGCTGACGAGCAGTACTTC
TRBV7-9	few	TRBJ1-5	.	CASRGGAGQPQHF	TGTGCCAGCAGGGGAGGGGCAGGACAGCCCCAGCATTTT
TRBV5-6	few	TRBJ2-3	TRBD2	CASSFGVLAGGPAADTQYF	TGTGCCAGCAGCTTTGGGGTATTAGCGGGGGGGCCGGCGGCAGATACGCAGTATTTT
TRBV7-9	few	TRBJ1-2	TRBD1	CASSLALGQGNGYTF	TGTGCCAGCAGCTTAGCCCTCGGACAGGGGAACGGCTACACCTTC
TRBV29-1	.	TRBJ2-6	.	CSVPIRDRSSGANVLTF	TGCAGCGTCCCAATACGCGACCGATCCTCTGGGGCCAACGTCCTGACTTTC
TRBV19	many	TRBJ2-2	.	CASSIHGRGKAGELFF	TGTGCCAGTAGTATACACGGCCGGGGGAAGGCCGGGGAGCTGTTTTTT
TRBV7-9	.	TRBJ2-1	.	CASGPSSSYNEQFF	TGTGCCAGCGGACCGTCAAGTTCCTACAATGAGCAGTTCTTC
TRBV7-8	many	TRBJ1-4	.	CASSFEGADYEKLFF	TGTGCCAGCAGCTTCGAAGGGGCGGATTATGAAAAACTGTTTTTT
TRBV28	.	TRBJ2-3	.	CASSHGPGGLPPQYF	TGTGCCAGCAGTCACGGGCCTGGGGGACTCCCACCGCAGTATTTT
TRBV4-1	.	TRBJ2-1	.	CASSQVRTGVYNEQFF	TGCGCCAGCAGCCAAGTGCGGACGGGTGTCTACAATGAGCAGTTCTTC
TRBV2	.	TRBJ1-1	.	CASREEGWDTEAFF	TGTGCCAGCCGGGAGGAGGGGTGGGACACTGAAGCTTTCTTT
TRBV28	.	TRBJ2-3	.	CASSFEAGDTDTQYF	TGTGCCAGCAGTTTTGAGGCAGGGGACACAGATACGCAGTATTTT
TRBV6-6	few	TRBJ2-1	.	CATSYAYNEQFF	TGTGCCACCTCGTATGCCTACAATGAGCAGTTCTTC
TRBV20-1	once	TRBJ2-1	.	CSARDPGDDEQFF	TGCAGTGCTAGAGACCCCGGGGATGATGAGCAGTTCTTC
TRBV7-9	once	TRBJ2-5	.	CASSFKGAETQYF	TGTGCCAGCAGCTTCAAAGGGGCAGAGACCCAGTACTTC
TRBV24-1	.	TRBJ2-1	.	CATSADSPYNEQFF	TGTGCCACCTCCGCGGACAGCCCCTACAATGAGCAGTTCTTC
TRBV6-2/TRBV6-3	many	TRBJ2-5	.	CASSYGGETQYF	TGTGCCAGCAGCTACGGCGGGGAGACCCAGTACTTC
TRBV28	once	TRBJ2-3	TRBD2	CVSSPGLAGGLADTQYF	TGTGTCAGCAGTCCGGGACTAGCGGGGGGGCTTGCAGATACGCAGTATTTT
TRBV7-6	many	TRBJ2-5	TRBD1	CASSSDREWETQYF	TGTGCCAGCAGCTCAGACAGGGAATGGGAGACCCAGTACTTC
TRBV28	.	TRBJ1-2	.	CASSWVTIDGYTF	TGTGCCAGCAGTTGGGTGACAATCGATGGCTACACCTTC
TRBV4-1	.	TRBJ2-7	.	CASSQVAGGPYEQYF	TGCGCCAGCAGCCAAGTGGCAGGGGGGCCCTACGAGCAGTACTTC
TRBV5-6	.	TRBJ2-1	.	CVSSLGSSYNEQFF	TGTGTCAGCAGCTTGGGAAGCTCCTACAATGAGCAGTTCTTC
TRBV7-8	few	TRBJ2-5	.	CASSLARQTKETQYF	TGTGCCAGCAGCTTAGCCCGGCAGACCAAAGAGACCCAGTACTTC
TRBV29-1	.	TRBJ1-2	TRBD1	CSVEIRGPDGYTF	TGCAGCGTTGAGATCAGGGGGCCTGATGGCTACACCTTC
TRBV20-1	few	TRBJ1-1	.	CSATTEMNTEAFF	TGCAGTGCCACTACTGAGATGAACACTGAAGCTTTCTTT
TRBV7-6	.	TRBJ1-2	.	CASSYVGPYGYTF	TGTGCCAGCAGCTACGTAGGACCTTATGGCTACACCTTC
TRBV24-1	few	TRBJ2-2	.	CATSETGGTGELFF	TGTGCCACCAGTGAAACAGGTGGCACCGGGGAGCTGTTTTTT
TRBV28	many	TRBJ2-1	.	CASSPMRGHNYNEQFF	TGTGCCAGCAGCCCCATGAGGGGTCATAACTACAATGAGCAGTTCTTC
TRBV29-1	.	TRBJ2-2	.	CSVGASSTGELFF	TGCAGCGTTGGTGCCAGCAGCACCGGGGAGCTGTTTTTT
TRBV14	.	TRBJ1-3	.	CASSQVYREEGNTIYF	TGTGCCAGCAGCCAAGTCTACCGGGAGGAAGGAAACACCATATATTTT
TRBV7-9	many	TRBJ1-6	.	CASSPRDYNSPLHF	TGTGCCAGCAGCCCCCGGGACTATAATTCACCCCTCCACTTT
TRBV20-1	.	TRBJ2-5	.	CSARDHDRPYQETQYF	TGCAGTGCTAGAGACCACGACAGACCGTACCAAGAGACCCAGTACTTC
TRBV7-2	.	TRBJ1-2	.	CASSIPGHPEGYTF	TGTGCCAGCAGCATTCCGGGCCATCCTGAGGGCTACACCTTC
TRBV13	few	TRBJ2-7	.	CASSLARAYEQYF	TGTGCCAGCAGCTTAGCCCGGGCCTACGAGCAGTACTTC
TRBV7-6	many	TRBJ2-2	TRBD1	CASSLASEGATGELFF	TGTGCCAGCAGCTTAGCAAGTGAGGGGGCCACCGGGGAGCTGTTTTTT
TRBV5-1	.	TRBJ2-7	TRBD1	CASSLSQGARYEQYF	TGCGCCAGCAGCTTATCACAGGGGGCTCGCTACGAGCAGTACTTC
TRBV11-3	many	TRBJ2-3	.	CASQMFGGTDTQYF	TGTGCCAGCCAAATGTTCGGTGGCACAGATACGCAGTATTTT
TRBV7-2	many	TRBJ2-1	.	CASSSLQQFF	TGTGCCAGCAGCTCACTACAGCAGTTCTTC